These 25 T cell receptor beta chains were sequenced from one sample in a study of cytomegalovirus exposure and HLA in healthy donors (dated by TCRdb to between 2016 and 2019). The receptor library was made with the immunoSEQ multiplex PCR assay. A mixture of 60 forward primers for TCR Vbeta segments and 13 reverse primers for TCR Jbeta segments was used in the multiplex PCR. TCRdb holds this immuneACCESS table with in-frame rearrangements only. Some clones are missing; in checked studies, unresolved V genes explain under half, and the rest has no known cause. The sample includes about 120,000 clones, with roughly 78% observed a single time. The top ten clones comprise 11% of the sample. Sequencing was performed on PBMCs. The receptors derive from a man younger than 45 in good health and CMV-seropositive.

This clone was detected only a few times. The chain is built from TRBV11-2 and TRBJ2-7; 8 nucleotides align to TRBD2. Germline assignment: CDR1 SGHAT and CDR2 FQNNGV. V trimming: 4 bases; J trimming: 2 bases; junction bases outside the gene matches: 7. This CDR3 is built from 15 residues. DNA for the CDR3: TGTGCCAGCAGCTACAGTGGCGGGGGGACCTACGAGCAGTACTTC. Encoded protein: CASSYSGGGTYEQYF. The entire variable domain, with the rest obtained from reference TRBV11-2 and TRBJ2-7, is as follows: EAGVAQSPRYKIIEKRQSVAFWCNPISGHATLYWYQQILGQGPKLLIQFQNNGVVDDSQLPKDRFSAERLKGVDSTLKIQPAKLEDSAVYLCASSYSGGGTYEQYFGPGTRLTVT.

This rearrangement joins TRBV21-1 to TRBJ1-2; TRBD1, the D gene given by the table, was not confirmed from the DNA. TRBV21-1 represents a pseudogene. The CDR3 runs to 17 residues. The CDR3, as DNA: TGTGCCAGCAGCAAAGCGAAGGGTGGGGGCACTAACTATGGCTACACCTTC. This encodes CASSKAKGGGTNYGYTF.

The chain recombines TRBV28 with TRBJ1-1; D is possibly TRBD1 (6 bases). Per germline, CDR1 MDHEN and CDR2 SYDVKM. V was trimmed by 8 bases and J by 5 bases, leaving 12 bases between them. This CDR3 comprises 12 residues. The CDR3 here is CASATGITEAFF. CDR3 bases: TGTGCCAGCGCGACAGGCATAACTGAAGCTTTCTTT.

A few counts support this clone. The chain links TRBV7-9 to TRBJ2-7, with D perhaps TRBD1 (5 bases). Trimming took 5 bases from V and 9 from J, leaving 14 bases between them. This CDR3 is 12 amino acids long. CDR1 is SEHNR, CDR2 FQNEAQ, per germline (reference sequence). Here the CDR3 DNA reads TGTGCCAGCAGCGACTCTAGGGGTGCGCAGTACTTC. Amino acids: CASSDSRGAQYF.

CDR3 residues: CASSLEGGRAGDEQFF. The CDR3 coding sequence is TGTGCCAGCAGCTTAGAGGGCGGGAGGGCCGGAGATGAGCAGTTCTTC. The chain carries TRBV11-2 and TRBJ2-1; 9 bases are shared with TRBD2. Germline assignment: CDR1 SGHAT and CDR2 FQNNGV. Trimming removed 0 bases from V and 8 bases from J; junction bases left unmatched: 8. There are 16 residues in the CDR3.

This clone has only one observation. CDR3 residues: CASSLAPGQGFNYGYTF. CDR3 bases: TGTGCCAGCAGCTTAGCGCCCGGACAGGGGTTTAACTATGGCTACACCTTC. The rearrangement uses TRBV7-8 and TRBJ1-2; 9 bases are shared with TRBD1. This CDR3 is built from 17 residues. Germline assignment: CDR1 SGHVS and CDR2 FQNEAQ. V shed 0 bases, J shed 1 base, and the junction held 6 bases outside the gene matches. Full variable domain (remainder filled in from reference TRBV7-8 and TRBJ1-2): GAGVSQSPRYKVAKRGQDVALRCDPISGHVSLFWYQQALGQGPEFLTYFQNEAQLDKSGLPSDRFFAERPEGSVSTLKIQRTQQEDSAVYLCASSLAPGQGFNYGYTFGSGTRLTVV.

This chain links TRBV18 with TRBJ1-4; D is undetermined. The CDR3 contains 18 residues. Germline V gives CDR1 KGHSH, CDR2 LQKENI. V was cut by 2 bases and J by 4 bases, with 20 bases left in between. The CDR3 loop reads CASSPFPVGTELNEKLFF. CDR3 DNA: TGTGCCAGCTCACCATTCCCCGTCGGCACAGAGCTTAATGAAAAACTGTTTTTT.

The chain recombines TRBV2 with TRBJ1-5, with D perhaps matching TRBD1 (5 bases). CDR3 length: 13 amino acids. Trimming cost V 3 bases and J 2 bases, with 5 bases left between them. Looked up from germline, CDR1 is SNHLY and CDR2 is FYNNEI. The CDR3 reads CASSEGRNQPQHF. CDR3 in DNA: TGTGCCAGCAGTGAGGGGCGCAATCAGCCCCAGCATTTT.

V usage is TRBV7-8 and J usage is TRBJ1-2; 9 positions match TRBD1. After removal of 4 bases from V and 2 bases from J, the junction contained 5 bases not matched to a gene. The germline V gene has CDR1 SGHVS and CDR2 FQNEAQ. The CDR3 contains 15 residues. Written as DNA, the CDR3 is TGTGCCAGCAGCTACGGGACAGGGCTAAACTATGGCTACACCTTC. It yields the protein CASSYGTGLNYGYTF. Complete variable domain (other parts from reference TRBV7-8 and TRBJ1-2): GAGVSQSPRYKVAKRGQDVALRCDPISGHVSLFWYQQALGQGPEFLTYFQNEAQLDKSGLPSDRFFAERPEGSVSTLKIQRTQQEDSAVYLCASSYGTGLNYGYTFGSGTRLTVV.

The rearrangement joins TRBV18 to TRBJ2-1, with D possibly matching TRBD2 (5 bases). This CDR3 comprises 12 residues. V was cut by 6 bases and J by 7 bases, with 10 bases left in between. Germline CDR1 reads KGHSH; CDR2 reads LQKENI. The CDR3: CASSTTANEQFF. CDR3 DNA: TGTGCCAGCTCGACTACGGCTAATGAGCAGTTCTTC.

This chain uses TRBV30 with TRBJ1-3, with a possible D match to TRBD1 (5 bases). CDR3 length equals 15 residues. Trimming pared 2 bases from V and 0 bases from J, leaving 11 bases between. In germline, CDR1 is GTSNPN, CDR2 SVGIG (reference sequence). CDR3: CAWSLDSPSGNTIYF. In nucleotides, the CDR3 is TGTGCCTGGAGTCTTGACAGCCCCTCTGGAAACACCATATATTTT.

The chain links TRBV27 to TRBJ2-1, with TRBD2 matching over 16 bases. Germline lookup yields CDR1 MNHEY and CDR2 SMNVEV (reference sequence). This CDR3 is 18 amino acids long. Trimming removed 4 bases from V and 8 bases from J; junction bases left unmatched: 11. CDR3 region: CASSSPGTSGRGWDEQFF. The CDR3 nucleotides read TGTGCCAGCAGTTCTCCCGGGACTAGCGGGAGGGGATGGGATGAGCAGTTCTTC.

The J gene is TRBJ2-2, the V gene TRBV5-1, with 10 nucleotides matching TRBD2. V was pared by 1 base and J by 5 bases, with 11 bases of the junction left unmatched. The CDR3 extends over 18 amino acids. Per the germline V gene, CDR1 is SGHRS and CDR2 is YFSETQ. In DNA, the CDR3 is TGCGCCAGCAGCTTGCGGTTAGCGGGAGGTGTTCAAACCGGGGAGCTGTTTTTT. Its translation: CASSLRLAGGVQTGELFF.

A few counts support this clone. The J gene is TRBJ2-1, the V gene TRBV27, with D possibly TRBD1 on 6 matching bases. This CDR3 spans 15 amino acids. V was shortened by 6 bases and J by 6 bases, with 18 bases between the two germline ends. Germline values: CDR1 MNHEY, CDR2 SMNVEV (reference sequence). As DNA, the CDR3 is TGTGCCAGCAGCTCAAAAGAGGGGGAAGCCAATGAGCAGTTCTTC. Translated: CASSSKEGEANEQFF.

This chain joins TRBV10-3 and TRBJ2-7; 9 positions agree with TRBD2. Trimming at V came to 6 bases and at J to 3 bases, leaving 15 bases not matched to a gene. Looked up from germline, CDR1 is ENHRY and CDR2 is SYGVKD. There are 17 residues in the CDR3. CDR3 sequence: CAISGTSTQEGYYEQYF. The CDR3 bases are TGTGCCATCAGCGGGACTAGCACCCAGGAGGGCTACTACGAGCAGTACTTC.

This chain uses TRBV7-6 with TRBJ2-7, with D unclear. The CDR3 has 12 amino acids. The V end was cut by 5 bases, the J end by 3 bases, with 8 bases between. CDR1 is SGHVS and CDR2 is FNYEAQ in the germline V gene. CDR3 amino acids: CASSPGYYEQYF. As DNA, the CDR3 is TGTGCCAGCAGCCCCGGTTACTACGAGCAGTACTTC.

The chain links TRBV9 to TRBJ2-3; D gene ambiguous. Deletions cut 3 bases from V and 1 base from J, with 12 bases between. CDR1 is SGDLS, CDR2 YYNGEE, per germline. The CDR3 totals 15 residues. The DNA for the CDR3 is TGTGCCAGCAGCGACACCCCTCTCGGCACAGATACGCAGTATTTT. Protein sequence: CASSDTPLGTDTQYF.

The chain combines TRBV28 with TRBJ1-1; TRBD1 is a possible D gene (6 bases). The germline gives CDR1 MDHEN, CDR2 SYDVKM. The CDR3 has 15 amino acids. Trimming removed 5 bases from V and 7 bases from J, with 20 bases in between. The CDR3 DNA reads as TGTGCCAGCAGTCCGCTAACGGGGGGGGCTAATGAAGCTTTCTTT. Translated, it gives CASSPLTGGANEAFF.

Only a few counts were recorded for this clone. The chain recombines TRBV5-8 with TRBJ2-1; 7 positions agree with TRBD1. CDR1 SGHTS and CDR2 YDEGEE come from the germline V gene. CDR3 length: 14 amino acids. The V segment lost 4 bases and the J segment 7 bases; nucleotides outside the gene matches: 8. The CDR3 loop is CASSPRAGGNEQFF. The DNA of the CDR3 is TGTGCCAGCAGCCCGAGGGCAGGGGGTAATGAGCAGTTCTTC.

The V and J genes are TRBV4-2 and TRBJ1-1; D gene uncertain. CDR3 length: 13 residues. The V gene's germline CDR1 is LGHNA and CDR2 YNFKEQ. With 6 bases removed from V and 8 bases from J, the gap between germline ends came to 16 bases. The DNA for the CDR3 is TGTGCCAGCAGTCCTGGACCGGGAACAGAAGCTTTCTTT. Translation gives CASSPGPGTEAFF.

The chain carries TRBV10-3 and TRBJ1-2, with D tentatively TRBD1 (6 bases). The CDR3 consists of 12 residues. Trimming took 6 bases from V and 5 from J, leaving 10 bases between them. Per the germline V gene, CDR1 is ENHRY and CDR2 is SYGVKD. The CDR3 nucleotides read TGTGCCATCAGGGACAGCCGTTATGGCTACACCTTC. Protein sequence: CAIRDSRYGYTF.

V and J are TRBV7-8 and TRBJ1-2; no clear D gene. The germline V and J ends were trimmed by 0 bases and 5 bases, with 10 bases remaining between them. Germline assignment: CDR1 SGHVS and CDR2 FQNEAQ. This CDR3 has 14 residues. CDR3 loop: CASSLAVRLYGYTF. The CDR3, as DNA: TGTGCCAGCAGCTTAGCGGTCAGATTGTATGGCTACACCTTC. The full variable domain, in which reference TRBV7-8 and TRBJ1-2 provide the parts outside the CDR3, is GAGVSQSPRYKVAKRGQDVALRCDPISGHVSLFWYQQALGQGPEFLTYFQNEAQLDKSGLPSDRFFAERPEGSVSTLKIQRTQQEDSAVYLCASSLAVRLYGYTFGSGTRLTVV.

The V call is TRBV27, the J call TRBJ2-2; the match to TRBD2 covers 11 bases. Germline CDR1 MNHEY, CDR2 SMNVEV (reference sequence). The V and J ends lost 2 bases and 7 bases, in that order; junction bases with no gene match: 0. The CDR3 runs 14 residues. The CDR3 protein is CASSLLAGGGELFF. The CDR3 DNA is TGTGCCAGCAGTTTACTAGCGGGAGGCGGGGAGCTGTTTTTT.

This clone was observed a handful of times. V usage is TRBV12-5 and J usage is TRBJ1-2; 9 nucleotides match TRBD1. V dropped 6 bases and J dropped 6; count of bases not matched to a gene: 8. From germline, CDR1 is LGHNT and CDR2 FRNRAP. The CDR3 totals 14 residues. The CDR3 DNA follows: TGTGCTAGTGGGACGGGACAGGGCTCTGATGGCTACACCTTC. Translated: CASGTGQGSDGYTF.

A word on this clone: At one end, the junction sequence differs from germline, possibly due to a read error. Other DNA sequences in the same sample also yield this CDR3. The rearrangement uses TRBV5-8 and TRBJ2-7; 10 bases match TRBD2. The CDR3 spans 14 residues. Germline lookup yields CDR1 SGHTS and CDR2 YDEGEE. CDR3 region: CASRSGTSAYEQYF. CDR3 coding DNA: TGTGCCAGCAGATCCGGGACTAGCGCATACGAGCAATACTTC.